This T cell receptor beta chain derives from a study of a mutant IDH1 vaccine in newly diagnosed glioma. The length of the CDR3 is 14 residues. Germline V gene lookup returns CDR1 SGHRS and CDR2 YFSETQ. The V and J ends lost 1 base and 6 bases respectively, with 13 bases between them. TCRdb's copy holds only in-frame clones and misses some; the assay was immunoSEQ multiplex PCR. The table lists about 66,000 clones, 80% to 90% of them singletons, with 2.9% in the top ten. Regarding time point: baseline, week 1 (first vaccination visit). Stated treatment: pre-vaccination baseline after standard-of-care therapy. New WHO grade 3 or 4 astrocytomas that were IDH1-mutant and ATRX-lost had been found in donors.

The sample in question was PBMCs, obtained from a glioma patient treated with radiotherapy, temozolomide or both. The clonotype originates from a man aged 25-45 years with glioma. The chain carries TRBV5-1 and TRBJ1-2; D is unclear. CDR3 nucleotide sequence: TGCGCCAGCAGCTTGACCCGCACTTTTGATGGCTACACCTTC. Its protein is CASSLTRTFDGYTF. Full variable domain (rest looked up from reference TRBV5-1 and TRBJ1-2): KAGVTQTPRYLIKTRGQQVTLSCSPISGHRSVSWYQQTPGQGLQFLFEYFSETQRNKGNFPGRFSGRQFSNSRSEMNVSTLELGDSALYLCASSLTRTFDGYTFGSGTRLTVV.